Listed below are T cell receptor beta chains from one sample, sequenced in a study of graft-versus-host responses after intestinal transplantation. Generated by immunoSEQ multiplex PCR, the TCRdb table keeps only in-frame clones and is missing some. The table lists roughly 50,000 clones, about 90% of them singletons. The sample was PBMCs, taken more than 650 days after intestinal transplant. These receptors came from a human patient who received an intestinal transplant, so some T cells may come from the graft donor. The CDR3 runs from the conserved cysteine through the conserved F or W. A D gene is named only where the DNA matches it firmly. Part of the rows lack a size; the others show once, few, many or a class for expanded clones.

TRBJ2-1,NA,TRBV5-6,NA,16,TGTGCCAGCAGCTTGATGCGGGGGCCAGTTTACAATGAGCAGTTCTTC,CASSLMRGPVYNEQFF
TRBJ2-5,TRBD2,TRBV19,NA,16,TGTGCCAGTAGTATAAGGGGACTAGCGTTGAAAGAGACCCAGTACTTC,CASSIRGLALKETQYF
TRBJ2-7,NA,TRBV7-8,few,12,TGTGCCAGCAGCTTAGTGGACTTCGAGCAGTACTTC,CASSLVDFEQYF
TRBJ2-2,NA,TRBV9,NA,12,TGTGCCAGCAGCGAAACCGGGGCTGATGTGTTTTTT,CASSETGADVFF
TRBJ1-1,TRBD1,TRBV6-1,once,14,TGTGCCAGCAGGCTGAGACAGGGGAACACTGAAGCTTTCTTT,CASRLRQGNTEAFF
TRBJ1-6,TRBD1,TRBV5-4,NA,17,TGTGCCAGCAGCTGGACAGGGGGGGGGATAGATAATTCACCCCTCCACTTT,CASSWTGGGIDNSPLHF
TRBJ1-5,NA,TRBV7-9,NA,15,TGTGCCAGCAGCCGCGGCGCGGGGCGCAATCAGCCCCAGCATTTT,CASSRGAGRNQPQHF
TRBJ2-3,TRBD2,TRBV6-1,NA,15,TGTGCCAGCAGATTAAGCGGGGGGGCGCGGGATACGCAGTATTTT,CASRLSGGARDTQYF
TRBJ2-1,NA,TRBV1,NA,14,TGCACCAGCACCCGGACAGGGGTCAACAATGAGCAGTTCTTC,CTSTRTGVNNEQFF
TRBJ1-4,NA,TRBV19,NA,15,TGTGCCAGTTCTGAAAGGACAGATACTAATGAAAAACTGTTTTTT,CASSERTDTNEKLFF
TRBJ1-4,NA,TRBV5-1,NA,14,TGCGCCAGCAGCTTGGAGGCGCAAGGTGGAAAACTGTTTTTT,CASSLEAQGGKLFF
TRBJ2-7,NA,TRBV6-1,NA,13,TGTGCCAGCGTTGAACCTCGGGGAACGACTCCGTACTTC,CASVEPRGTTPYF
TRBJ1-5,TRBD1,TRBV6-1,once,14,TGTGCCAGCAGTGATGGACAGGGAGGAAGGCCCCAGCATTTT,CASSDGQGGRPQHF
TRBJ2-5,TRBD2,TRBV5-1,NA,14,TGCGCCAGCGGAAGTAGCGGGGGCCAGGAGACCCAGTACTTC,CASGSSGGQETQYF
TRBJ2-7,NA,TRBV9,NA,15,TGTGCCAGCAGCGTAGAGCCGGACAGCTCCTACGAGCAGTACTTC,CASSVEPDSSYEQYF
TRBJ1-1,NA,TRBV7-9,NA,13,TGTGCCACCAATTGGGATGGCAGAACTGAAGCTTTCTTT,CATNWDGRTEAFF
TRBJ1-1,NA,TRBV27,NA,14,TGTGCCAGCAGTTTCCGGGCGGGGAACACTGAAGCTTTCTTT,CASSFRAGNTEAFF
TRBJ1-2,TRBD1,TRBV5-4,NA,14,TGTGCCAGCAGCTTTAGGGGACAGGGCTACGGCTACACCTTC,CASSFRGQGYGYTF
TRBJ1-1,TRBD1,TRBV11-3,NA,15,TGTGCCAGCAGCTTCGGGACAGGGTCGAACACTGAAGCTTTCTTT,CASSFGTGSNTEAFF
TRBJ2-7,NA,TRBV6-1,NA,14,TGTGCCAGCCTGGCCCAGGGACCGAACTACGAGCAGTACTTC,CASLAQGPNYEQYF
TRBJ2-1,TRBD1,TRBV5-1,once,16,TGCGCCAGCAGCTTGGGAGGGGACAGCTCCTACAATGAGCAGTTCTTC,CASSLGGDSSYNEQFF
TRBJ1-4,NA,TRBV5-1,NA,15,TGCGCCAGCAGCTTGGCGGGAACAGCGAATGAAAAACTGTTTTTT,CASSLAGTANEKLFF
TRBJ2-3,TRBD2,TRBV2,NA,16,TGTGCCAGCGGTCCGGGGCTAGCGGGGGGTCGGGATACGCAGTATTTT,CASGPGLAGGRDTQYF
TRBJ1-2,NA,TRBV4-1,NA,15,TGCGCCAGCAGCCAACAAGATCTTAGTAACTATGGCTACACCTTC,CASSQQDLSNYGYTF
TRBJ2-3,TRBD2,TRBV18,NA,16,TGTGCCAGCTCACCCCGGCCGGGACTAGCGAAAGATACGCAGTATTTT,CASSPRPGLAKDTQYF
TRBJ1-5,NA,TRBV21-1,NA,9,TGTGCCAGGACCCAGCCCCAGCATTTT,CARTQPQHF
TRBJ2-5,NA,TRBV2,NA,15,TGTGCCAGCAGTGAATTAGGGGGGGTGGGGCAGACCCAGTACTTC,CASSELGGVGQTQYF
TRBJ1-1,TRBD1,TRBV18,NA,14,TGTGCCAGCTCACAGGGACAGGGGGGCCCTGAAGCTTTCTTT,CASSQGQGGPEAFF
TRBJ2-7,NA,TRBV6-5,NA,16,TGTGCCAGCAGTTACTCCTCAACAGGATGGAACTACGAGCAGTACTTC,CASSYSSTGWNYEQYF
TRBJ2-7,NA,TRBV2,NA,12,TGTGCCAGCAGCCGAAACAACTACGAGCAGTACTTC,CASSRNNYEQYF
TRBJ2-7,NA,TRBV6-1,NA,14,TGTGCCAGCAGTATCCACTCGGACGGCTACGAGCAGTACTTC,CASSIHSDGYEQYF
TRBJ1-1,NA,TRBV5-8,NA,13,TGTGCCAGCAGCTTGTCAGGGGTGGCTGAAGCTTTCTTT,CASSLSGVAEAFF
TRBJ2-2,NA,TRBV4-1,NA,13,TGCGCCAGCAGAAATCTAGAAGCCGGGGAGCTGTTTTTT,CASRNLEAGELFF
TRBJ1-1,NA,TRBV19,NA,15,TGTGCCAGTAGTATAATCTGGGGGTTGAACACTGAAGCTTTCTTT,CASSIIWGLNTEAFF
TRBJ2-7,TRBD1,TRBV11-2,NA,14,TGTGCCAGCAGCCTCCGGGACAGCCGGGGCGAGCAGTACTTC,CASSLRDSRGEQYF
TRBJ2-7,NA,TRBV7-9,once,14,TGTGCCAGCAGCTTGGCCGACAGGTTTTACGAGCAGTACTTC,CASSLADRFYEQYF
TRBJ1-1,NA,TRBV7-8,NA,14,TGTGCCAGCAGCTCCCCGACTAAGCGCACTGAAGCTTTCTTT,CASSSPTKRTEAFF
TRBJ1-1,NA,TRBV15,NA,14,TGTGCCACCAGCAGAGCAACAAGGAACACTGAAGCTTTCTTT,CATSRATRNTEAFF
TRBJ1-1,NA,TRBV6-5,NA,13,TGTGCCAGCAGTTACGGAGGTTACACTGAAGCTTTCTTT,CASSYGGYTEAFF
TRBJ1-2,NA,TRBV29-1,NA,11,TGCAGCGCTGGATATAACTATGGCTACACCTTC,CSAGYNYGYTF
TRBJ2-2,NA,TRBV27,NA,14,TGTGCCAGTAGCTTGCTGGGGAACACCGGGGAGCTGTTTTTT,CASSLLGNTGELFF
TRBJ2-3,TRBD2,TRBV10-3,NA,14,TGTGCCTTGGGGAGCGGGGGGGGCACAGATACGCAGTATTTT,CALGSGGGTDTQYF
TRBJ2-6,NA,TRBV27,NA,16,TGTGCCAGCAGTAACAACAGGGTGGCTGGGGCCAACGTCCTGACTTTC,CASSNNRVAGANVLTF
TRBJ1-3,TRBD1,TRBV2,NA,14,TGTGCCAGCATTGACAGGGGGCCTGGAAACACCATATATTTT,CASIDRGPGNTIYF
TRBJ1-5,NA,TRBV9,NA,13,TGTGCCAGCAGCGTAGACGCCCATCAGCCCCAGCATTTT,CASSVDAHQPQHF
TRBJ2-1,TRBD1,TRBV15,NA,14,TGTGCCACCAGCGTAAGGCGCTCGGGACAGGAGCAGTTCTTC,CATSVRRSGQEQFF
TRBJ1-3,TRBD1,TRBV5-4,NA,16,TGTGCCAGCAGCTTGACAGGGGGTAGAGCTGGAAACACCATATATTTT,CASSLTGGRAGNTIYF